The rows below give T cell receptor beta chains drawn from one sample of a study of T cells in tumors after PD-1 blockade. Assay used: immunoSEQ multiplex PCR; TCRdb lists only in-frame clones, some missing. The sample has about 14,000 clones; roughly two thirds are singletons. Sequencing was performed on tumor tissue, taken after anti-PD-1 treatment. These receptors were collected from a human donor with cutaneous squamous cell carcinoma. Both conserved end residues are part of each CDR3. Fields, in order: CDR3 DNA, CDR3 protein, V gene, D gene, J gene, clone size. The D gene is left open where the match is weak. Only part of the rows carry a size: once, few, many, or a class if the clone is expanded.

cdr3_nt: TGCGCCAGCAGTATTCTCGGGAGGACCCACCTAGAAGGGGGCTACACCTTC; cdr3_aa: CASSILGRTHLEGGYTF; v_call: TRBV5-1; d_call: -; j_call: TRBJ1-2; clone_size: once
cdr3_nt: TGTGCCAGCAGCTCGGGACAGGGGTTAGGTGAAAAACTGTTTTTT; cdr3_aa: CASSSGQGLGEKLFF; v_call: TRBV5-4; d_call: TRBD1; j_call: TRBJ1-4; clone_size: -
cdr3_nt: TGTGCCAGCAGCTCGAGGGGGACTCAGAACTACGAGCAGTACTTC; cdr3_aa: CASSSRGTQNYEQYF; v_call: TRBV7-2; d_call: -; j_call: TRBJ2-7; clone_size: -
cdr3_nt: TGTGCCAGTAGCCTCGAGGGCTCCTACGAGCAGTACTTC; cdr3_aa: CASSLEGSYEQYF; v_call: TRBV19; d_call: -; j_call: TRBJ2-7; clone_size: -
cdr3_nt: TGTGCCAGCAGAGATAGACTAGCGGCCACCGGGGAGCTGTTTTTT; cdr3_aa: CASRDRLAATGELFF; v_call: TRBV3-1/TRBV3-2; d_call: TRBD2; j_call: TRBJ2-2; clone_size: -
cdr3_nt: TGTGCCTGGAAGGGGACTGGAAACACCATATATTTT; cdr3_aa: CAWKGTGNTIYF; v_call: TRBV30; d_call: -; j_call: TRBJ1-3; clone_size: few
cdr3_nt: TGTGCCAGCAGCACCGGGACAGGTGACAATGAGCAGTTCTTC; cdr3_aa: CASSTGTGDNEQFF; v_call: TRBV7-9; d_call: TRBD1; j_call: TRBJ2-1; clone_size: -
cdr3_nt: TGTGCTAGTGGTTTCCACGGGGGGGTTCCTCAGCCCCAGCATTTT; cdr3_aa: CASGFHGGVPQPQHF; v_call: TRBV12-5; d_call: -; j_call: TRBJ1-5; clone_size: -
cdr3_nt: TGCAGCGTTGAAACAACGGGACAGGGTGGCTACACCTTC; cdr3_aa: CSVETTGQGGYTF; v_call: TRBV29-1; d_call: TRBD1; j_call: TRBJ1-2; clone_size: -
cdr3_nt: TGTGCCAGCAGTCCAGCTAACTATGGCTACACCTTC; cdr3_aa: CASSPANYGYTF; v_call: TRBV14; d_call: -; j_call: TRBJ1-2; clone_size: -
cdr3_nt: TGTGCCTGGAGCAGAGGTCTCTACGAGCAGTACTTC; cdr3_aa: CAWSRGLYEQYF; v_call: TRBV30; d_call: -; j_call: TRBJ2-7; clone_size: -
cdr3_nt: TGTGCCAGCAGGGGGGTTAACGGACTCGAGCAGTACTTC; cdr3_aa: CASRGVNGLEQYF; v_call: TRBV27; d_call: -; j_call: TRBJ2-7; clone_size: few
cdr3_nt: TGTGCCAGCTCAGGACTCACAGATACGCAGTATTTT; cdr3_aa: CASSGLTDTQYF; v_call: TRBV18; d_call: -; j_call: TRBJ2-3; clone_size: few
cdr3_nt: TGCGCCAGCAGCTTAAGACAGCCGGGAAATAATTCACCCCTCCACTTT; cdr3_aa: CASSLRQPGNNSPLHF; v_call: TRBV5-1; d_call: -; j_call: TRBJ1-6; clone_size: few
cdr3_nt: TGCGCCAGCAGCTATCAGGTCCTTCTGTCGGGAGTAGGAGATACGCAGTATTTT; cdr3_aa: CASSYQVLLSGVGDTQYF; v_call: TRBV5-1; d_call: -; j_call: TRBJ2-3; clone_size: once
cdr3_nt: TGTGCCAGTAGTAGGGGACTAGCGGGGGGCAGGAACACCGGGGAGCTGTTTTTT; cdr3_aa: CASSRGLAGGRNTGELFF; v_call: TRBV19; d_call: TRBD2; j_call: TRBJ2-2; clone_size: -
cdr3_nt: TGTGCCAGCAGCTTGTTGGCGACAGATCTAACTAATGAAAAACTGTTTTTT; cdr3_aa: CASSLLATDLTNEKLFF; v_call: TRBV5-6; d_call: -; j_call: TRBJ1-4; clone_size: -
cdr3_nt: TGTGCCAGCAGTCCAATACTTCTCAGGGGTAATGAGCAGTTCTTC; cdr3_aa: CASSPILLRGNEQFF; v_call: TRBV16; d_call: -; j_call: TRBJ2-1; clone_size: -
cdr3_nt: TGTGCCAGCAGGGCGACTAGCGGGAGCTCCTACGAGCAGTACTTC; cdr3_aa: CASRATSGSSYEQYF; v_call: TRBV6-5; d_call: TRBD2; j_call: TRBJ2-7; clone_size: -
cdr3_nt: TGTGCCAGCTCGGGCAGTACCTACGAGCAGTACTTC; cdr3_aa: CASSGSTYEQYF; v_call: TRBV6-5; d_call: -; j_call: TRBJ2-7; clone_size: -
cdr3_nt: TGTGCCAGCAGTTTATCTAGGTATTTCGGCGCAGGGGGATCCTACGAGCAGTACTTC; cdr3_aa: CASSLSRYFGAGGSYEQYF; v_call: TRBV27; d_call: TRBD1; j_call: TRBJ2-7; clone_size: -
cdr3_nt: TGCGCCAGCAGCCCACAACAGGGCACAGATACGCAGTATTTT; cdr3_aa: CASSPQQGTDTQYF; v_call: TRBV5-1; d_call: -; j_call: TRBJ2-3; clone_size: -
cdr3_nt: TGTGCCACCTACGGGGCCTATGGTGACACAGATACGCAGTATTTT; cdr3_aa: CATYGAYGDTDTQYF; v_call: TRBV6-6; d_call: -; j_call: TRBJ2-3; clone_size: -
cdr3_nt: TGTGCCAGCAGTGAATCACAGCTTAGCAATCAGCCCCAGCATTTT; cdr3_aa: CASSESQLSNQPQHF; v_call: TRBV6-1; d_call: -; j_call: TRBJ1-5; clone_size: -
cdr3_nt: TGTGCCAGCAGTTTATCGAAGTTGACTAGCGGGGGCAATGAGCAGTTCTTC; cdr3_aa: CASSLSKLTSGGNEQFF; v_call: TRBV27; d_call: TRBD2; j_call: TRBJ2-1; clone_size: medium-sized
cdr3_nt: TGCAGCGTTCACCCGGACTCCTACAATGAGCAGTTCTTC; cdr3_aa: CSVHPDSYNEQFF; v_call: TRBV29-1; d_call: -; j_call: TRBJ2-1; clone_size: -
cdr3_nt: TGTGCCAGCGCTCGAACCTACAATGAGCAGTTCTTC; cdr3_aa: CASARTYNEQFF; v_call: TRBV2; d_call: -; j_call: TRBJ2-1; clone_size: -
cdr3_nt: TGTGCCAGCACCCTCGGACAGGTTAACTATGGCTACACCTTC; cdr3_aa: CASTLGQVNYGYTF; v_call: TRBV7-8; d_call: TRBD1; j_call: TRBJ1-2; clone_size: -
cdr3_nt: TGTGCCAGCAGCCAAGGGACAGGGGTGGCTGGAAACACCATATATTTT; cdr3_aa: CASSQGTGVAGNTIYF; v_call: TRBV7-2; d_call: TRBD1; j_call: TRBJ1-3; clone_size: -
cdr3_nt: TGTGCCAGCTCAGCGACTAACTATGGCTACACCTTC; cdr3_aa: CASSATNYGYTF; v_call: TRBV18; d_call: -; j_call: TRBJ1-2; clone_size: -
cdr3_nt: TGTGCCAGCAGCTTAGATTACTCTGGAAACACCATATATTTT; cdr3_aa: CASSLDYSGNTIYF; v_call: TRBV7-2; d_call: -; j_call: TRBJ1-3; clone_size: -
cdr3_nt: TGTGCCAGCAGCTCTTACCTTGGACAATTGGAGCATTTT; cdr3_aa: CASSSYLGQLEHF; v_call: TRBV6-5; d_call: -; j_call: TRBJ1-5; clone_size: -
cdr3_nt: TGCAGCGCCCGGACTAGCGGGAGTCTACAGGAGCAGTACTTC; cdr3_aa: CSARTSGSLQEQYF; v_call: TRBV29-1; d_call: TRBD2; j_call: TRBJ2-7; clone_size: -
cdr3_nt: TGTGCCAGCAGTCCTCCTACTAGAGGCAATGAGCAGTTCTTC; cdr3_aa: CASSPPTRGNEQFF; v_call: TRBV28; d_call: -; j_call: TRBJ2-1; clone_size: once
cdr3_nt: TGTGCCAGCAGTCCTGGAGGGGTCTGGGAGCAGTACTTC; cdr3_aa: CASSPGGVWEQYF; v_call: TRBV12-3/TRBV12-4; d_call: -; j_call: TRBJ2-7; clone_size: -
cdr3_nt: TGTGCCAGCTACAGAGGCGGGGAGCTGTTTTTT; cdr3_aa: CASYRGGELFF; v_call: TRBV2; d_call: -; j_call: TRBJ2-2; clone_size: -
cdr3_nt: TGTGCCATCAGTGAGATGCAAACTGGTGGCTACACCTTC; cdr3_aa: CAISEMQTGGYTF; v_call: TRBV10-3; d_call: -; j_call: TRBJ1-2; clone_size: -
cdr3_nt: TGTGCCAGCAGCTCTGCAGATACGCAGTATTTT; cdr3_aa: CASSSADTQYF; v_call: TRBV5-6; d_call: -; j_call: TRBJ2-3; clone_size: -
cdr3_nt: TGTGCCAGCAGTGAGAAACCCCAGCATTTT; cdr3_aa: CASSEKPQHF; v_call: TRBV27; d_call: -; j_call: TRBJ1-5; clone_size: -
cdr3_nt: TGTGCCAGCAGCCCGCCATTACAGCCAGCCGCTAACTATGGCTACACCTTC; cdr3_aa: CASSPPLQPAANYGYTF; v_call: TRBV3-1/TRBV3-2; d_call: -; j_call: TRBJ1-2; clone_size: medium-sized
cdr3_nt: TGTGCCAGCAGTGACCTTCCGACTAGCGGGGGGGCGAGTGAGCAGTTCTTC; cdr3_aa: CASSDLPTSGGASEQFF; v_call: TRBV6-4; d_call: TRBD2; j_call: TRBJ2-1; clone_size: -
cdr3_nt: TGTGCCTGGAGTGTACTACCTAGCGGGGGGCTGAGCACAGATACGCAGTATTTT; cdr3_aa: CAWSVLPSGGLSTDTQYF; v_call: TRBV30; d_call: TRBD2; j_call: TRBJ2-3; clone_size: -
cdr3_nt: TGCAGCGTTGCCCCCAGCGGGGCTAGCACAGATACGCAGTATTTT; cdr3_aa: CSVAPSGASTDTQYF; v_call: TRBV29-1; d_call: TRBD2; j_call: TRBJ2-3; clone_size: -
cdr3_nt: TGTGCCAGCAGCGACCCTCGGGGAGCGGGGGGGCTCGATGAGCAGTTCTTC; cdr3_aa: CASSDPRGAGGLDEQFF; v_call: TRBV7-7; d_call: TRBD2; j_call: TRBJ2-1; clone_size: -
cdr3_nt: TGTGCCAGCAGTTCAGGGACTGCCTCCAAACTTGGCTACACCTTC; cdr3_aa: CASSSGTASKLGYTF; v_call: TRBV28; d_call: -; j_call: TRBJ1-2; clone_size: -
cdr3_nt: TGTGCCACCAGCAGAGATTTGGGTGGGGAAAAACTGTTTTTT; cdr3_aa: CATSRDLGGEKLFF; v_call: TRBV15; d_call: -; j_call: TRBJ1-4; clone_size: -
cdr3_nt: TGTGCCAGCAGGACTAGCGGGAGCTATGAGCAGTTCTTC; cdr3_aa: CASRTSGSYEQFF; v_call: TRBV28; d_call: TRBD2; j_call: TRBJ2-1; clone_size: few
cdr3_nt: TGCGCCAGCAGTGAGAGGAGGGACTTCCCGCAGTACTTC; cdr3_aa: CASSERRDFPQYF; v_call: TRBV10-1; d_call: -; j_call: TRBJ2-7; clone_size: -
cdr3_nt: TGTGCCAGCAGCTTAGATCCGGGGCGGACAGCCCCAGATACGCAGTATTTT; cdr3_aa: CASSLDPGRTAPDTQYF; v_call: TRBV7-9; d_call: -; j_call: TRBJ2-3; clone_size: once
cdr3_nt: TGTGCCACCCCGGGCGGCGGTAGCAATCAGCCCCAGCATTTT; cdr3_aa: CATPGGGSNQPQHF; v_call: TRBV27; d_call: -; j_call: TRBJ1-5; clone_size: once